The 27 T cell receptor beta chains below all came from one sample that was sequenced in a study of T cell changes during pregnancy in multiple sclerosis. Only in-frame clones appear in the TCRdb table, and some are missing; sequencing was by immunoSEQ multiplex PCR. The data hold some 94,000 clones, with approximately 89% observed a single time. Material: peripheral blood, obtained in the first trimester of pregnancy. The receptors shown here come from a female donor in good health, enrolled as a control in a pregnancy study.

This rearrangement joins TRBV5-1 to TRBJ1-1; D is undetermined. This CDR3 is 15 amino acids long. V was shortened by 1 base and J by 1 base, with 11 bases between the two germline ends. Germline assignment: CDR1 SGHRS and CDR2 YFSETQ. The CDR3 DNA reads TGCGCCAGCAGCTTGTATGCTGGCGGGAACACTGAAGCTTTCTTT. Amino acid sequence: CASSLYAGGNTEAFF.

The chain has TRBV5-8 and TRBJ2-1; 8 positions agree with TRBD2. The CDR3 is made up of 19 amino acids. CDR1 is SGHTS, CDR2 YDEGEE, per germline. V lost 4 bases and J lost 8; bases outside the gene matches: 23. CDR3 in DNA: TGTGCCAGCAGCACGGGTCTTGCCCACTCCCGGGGGGGCTTGGATGAGCAGTTCTTC. This encodes CASSTGLAHSRGGLDEQFF.

This sequence joins TRBV19 and TRBJ2-5; tentative D call: TRBD2 (6 bases). Germline V CDR1 and CDR2: LNHDA, SQIVND (reference sequence). With 5 bases removed from V and 6 bases from J, the gap between germline ends came to 19 bases. This CDR3 is built from 15 residues. The CDR3 DNA sequence: TGTGCCAGTAGTCCTCTCGGGACGGCGGGGAAGACCCAGTACTTC. Translated, it gives CASSPLGTAGKTQYF.

V gene TRBV6-5 combines with J gene TRBJ2-7, with 11 positions matching TRBD1. The CDR3 runs to 16 residues. Per the germline V gene, CDR1 is MNHEY and CDR2 is SVGAGI. Germline trimming cut 2 bases from V and 4 bases from J; bases unmatched to any gene: 7. The CDR3 protein is CASSYSRTGGLYEQYF. The CDR3 nucleotides are TGTGCCAGCAGTTACAGCCGGACAGGGGGCCTTTACGAGCAGTACTTC.

The V gene is TRBV7-3, the J gene TRBJ2-1, with 10 bases lining up with TRBD2. The CDR3 is 14 residues long. Germline V gene sequence: CDR1 SGHTA, CDR2 FQGTGA. Unmatched junction bases numbered 2, after V lost 3 bases and J lost 6 bases. The CDR3 spells CASSLLAGANEQFF. CDR3 DNA: TGTGCCAGCAGCTTGCTAGCGGGGGCCAATGAGCAGTTCTTC.

The V and J genes are TRBV5-4 and TRBJ1-2; D remains unclear. Germline CDR1 reads SGHNT; CDR2 reads YYREEE (reference sequence). This CDR3 has 15 amino acids. V dropped 2 bases and J dropped 6 bases, with 17 bases sitting between them. In DNA, the CDR3 is TGTGCCAGCAGCTTTTATGCAGGCCTCTCCCATGGCTACACCTTC. Protein sequence: CASSFYAGLSHGYTF. Looking up the rest from reference TRBV5-4 and TRBJ1-2 gives the full variable domain: ETGVTQSPTHLIKTRGQQVTLRCSSQSGHNTVSWYQQALGQGPQFIFQYYREEENGRGNFPPRFSGLQFPNYSSELNVNALELDDSALYLCASSFYAGLSHGYTFGSGTRLTVV.

V usage is TRBV15 and J usage is TRBJ2-7, with unresolved D. V lost 1 base to trimming and J lost 2 bases, with 9 bases between them. This CDR3 is 14 amino acids long. Per germline, CDR1 LNHNV and CDR2 YYDKDF (reference sequence). In DNA form, the CDR3 reads TGTGCCACCAGCAGAGGCTACTCCCCCTACGAGCAGTACTTC. Translation gives CATSRGYSPYEQYF.

This chain's CDR3 is CASSRTLGQYEQYF. The CDR3 nucleotides are TGCGCCAGCAGCCGCACCTTAGGACAGTACGAGCAGTACTTC. The J gene is TRBJ2-7, the V gene TRBV4-1; weak D call: TRBD1 (6 bases). Germline V gene sequence: CDR1 MGHRA, CDR2 YSYEKL. Between the trimmed V and J ends, which lost 4 bases and 4 bases, there was a span of 14 bases. The CDR3 extends over 14 amino acids.

This sequence joins TRBV4-2 and TRBJ1-5; D not certain. V was trimmed by 0 bases and J by 4 bases, leaving 4 bases between them. This CDR3 is built from 13 residues. Germline V gives CDR1 LGHNA, CDR2 YNFKEQ. CDR3 protein: CASSQDRNQPQHF. The CDR3 region has the DNA TGTGCCAGCAGCCAAGATCGGAATCAGCCCCAGCATTTT.

This rearrangement joins TRBV11-3 to TRBJ2-7; perhaps TRBD1 as D (5 bases). Germline values: CDR1 SGHNT, CDR2 YENEEA. V was cut by 3 bases and J by 3 bases, with 12 bases left in between. The CDR3 is 14 amino acids. The CDR3 is CASSFAGNNYEQYF. CDR3 DNA sequence: TGTGCCAGCAGCTTCGCAGGGAATAACTACGAGCAGTACTTC.

This sequence joins TRBV5-6 and TRBJ2-5, with 8 bases matching TRBD1. Per the germline V gene, CDR1 is SGHDT and CDR2 is YYEEEE. The length of the CDR3 is 14 residues. V lost 4 bases and J lost 5; bases outside the gene matches: 7. The chain's CDR3 is CASSQGANPETQYF. CDR3 nucleotides: TGTGCCAGCAGCCAGGGGGCGAACCCCGAGACCCAGTACTTC.

The chain carries TRBV6-6 and TRBJ2-5, with a weak D call TRBD1 (5 bases). Trimming took 6 bases from V and 6 from J, leaving 11 bases between them. The CDR3 contains 12 residues. Germline V gene data show CDR1 as MNHNY and CDR2 as SVGAGI (reference sequence). The DNA of the CDR3 is TGTGCCAGCAGCTCAGACAGAAAGACCCAGTACTTC. Encoded protein: CASSSDRKTQYF.

CDR3 loop: CASSLSQGFNYGYTF. DNA of the CDR3: TGTGCCAGCAGTTTATCACAGGGGTTTAACTATGGCTACACCTTC. The chain carries TRBV6-5 and TRBJ1-2; TRBD1 matches 7 bases. J gave up 1 base and V 4 bases, and 6 bases lay outside the gene matches. The CDR3 runs to 15 residues. Germline V lookup: CDR1 MNHEY, CDR2 SVGAGI.

This clone was seen a single time. This chain links TRBV29-1 with TRBJ1-1; D unclear. Germline V gene sequence: CDR1 SQVTM, CDR2 ANQGSEA. This CDR3 comprises 13 residues. V lost 7 bases, J lost 3 bases, and 15 bases lay in between. The DNA for the CDR3 is TGCAGCGGGAGGGCGGTCACCGACACTGAAGCTTTCTTT. Its protein product is CSGRAVTDTEAFF. The whole variable domain, filled in from reference TRBV29-1 and TRBJ1-1, reads SAVISQKPSRDICQRGTSLTIQCQVDSQVTMMFWYRQQPGQSLTLIATANQGSEATYESGFVIDKFPISRPNLTFSTLTVSNMSPEDSSIYLCSGRAVTDTEAFFGQGTRLTVV.

This clone was found once. The chain uses TRBV7-2 and TRBJ1-5; possibly TRBD1 for D (5 bases). The CDR3 runs 13 residues. The V gene lost 4 bases and the J gene lost 7 bases, with 11 bases spanning the gap. The germline V gene has CDR1 SGHTA and CDR2 FQGNSA. For the CDR3, the DNA is TGTGCCAGCAGCTCTGACAGTCACCAGCCCCAGCATTTT. Protein product: CASSSDSHQPQHF.

The V gene is TRBV18, the J gene TRBJ2-7, with 10 positions matching TRBD1. This CDR3 is 15 amino acids long. With 4 bases clipped from V and 3 bases from J, the junction kept 6 bases outside the gene matches. Germline V CDR1 and CDR2: KGHSH, LQKENI. The CDR3 protein is CASSQPGTGVYEQYF. CDR3 DNA sequence: TGTGCCAGCTCACAACCCGGGACAGGGGTCTACGAGCAGTACTTC.

The chain uses TRBV13 and TRBJ1-1; D remains unclear. The germline CDR1 and CDR2 sequences are PRHDT and FYEKMQ (reference sequence). Trimming took 4 bases from V and 5 from J, leaving 20 bases between them. There are 16 residues in the CDR3. The CDR3, as DNA: TGTGCCAGCAGCTCGATCAACGGAGAGACGATTACTGAAGCTTTCTTT. It encodes CASSSINGETITEAFF. The variable domain in full, with the rest retrieved from reference TRBV13 and TRBJ1-1, is AAGVIQSPRHLIKEKRETATLKCYPIPRHDTVYWYQQGPGQDPQFLISFYEKMQSDKGSIPDRFSAQQFSDYHSELNMSSLELGDSALYFCASSSINGETITEAFFGQGTRLTVV.

The chain couples TRBV5-8 to TRBJ1-4; D gene unclear. Between the trimmed V and J ends, which lost 2 bases and 8 bases, there was a span of 10 bases. The germline CDR1 and CDR2 sequences are SGHTS and YDEGEE. This CDR3 is 13 amino acids long. The DNA of the CDR3 is TGTGCCAGCAGCTTAAGCCCTAGGGAAAAACTGTTTTTT. Amino acids: CASSLSPREKLFF.

The rearrangement joins TRBV28 to TRBJ1-1; a possible D gene is TRBD1 (5 bases). V shed 6 bases and J shed 5 bases, with 10 bases lying between them. Looked up from germline, CDR1 is MDHEN and CDR2 is SYDVKM. This CDR3 region has 12 residues. Written as DNA, the CDR3 is TGTGCCAGCAGACCCCGGGGGACTGAAGCTTTCTTT. Encoded protein: CASRPRGTEAFF.

J is TRBJ2-2 and V is TRBV7-2; 11 bases map to TRBD2. This CDR3 has 19 amino acids. V dropped 5 bases and J dropped 4; count of bases not matched to a gene: 15. Looked up from germline, CDR1 is SGHTA and CDR2 is FQGNSA. CDR3 DNA sequence: TGTGCCAGCAGCCAGCAGGGCCGCTCTAGCGGGGGGTTCACCGGGGAGCTGTTTTTT. Translating it yields CASSQQGRSSGGFTGELFF. Based on the CDR3 plus reference TRBV7-2 and TRBJ2-2, the full variable domain is GAGVSQSPSNKVTEKGKDVELRCDPISGHTALYWYRQSLGQGLEFLIYFQGNSAPDKSGLPSDRFSAERTGGSVSTLTIQRTQQEDSAVYLCASSQQGRSSGGFTGELFFGEGSRLTVL.

The chain carries TRBV7-6 and TRBJ1-1; 7 nucleotides line up with TRBD1. The CDR3 is made up of 16 amino acids. Germline-derived CDR1 and CDR2 are SGHVS and FNYEAQ. With V trimmed by 1 base and J by 0 bases, 5 bases remained unmatched. The CDR3 sequence is CASSLEQGSMNTEAFF. The DNA of the CDR3 is TGTGCCAGCAGCTTAGAACAGGGGTCTATGAACACTGAAGCTTTCTTT.

This chain uses TRBV28 with TRBJ1-2, with 7 bases fitting TRBD1. The CDR3 covers 16 residues. Germline V lookup: CDR1 MDHEN, CDR2 SYDVKM. Trimming at V came to 5 bases and at J to 4 bases, leaving 13 bases not matched to a gene. This chain's CDR3 is CASSPWDSGTVYGYTF. As DNA, the CDR3 is TGTGCCAGCAGTCCTTGGGATTCCGGGACAGTCTATGGCTACACCTTC.

The chain recombines TRBV4-2 with TRBJ2-1; 15 positions agree with TRBD2. V lost 3 bases and J lost 4; bases outside the gene matches: 10. The CDR3 runs 19 residues. The germline V gene has CDR1 LGHNA and CDR2 YNFKEQ. The CDR3 DNA reads as TGTGCCAGCAGCCAGGGGGGACTAGCGGGGGGAGGTGCTTACAATGAGCAGTTCTTC. Amino acid sequence: CASSQGGLAGGGAYNEQFF.

The CDR3 region has the DNA TGCGCCAGCAGCAACCAGGGTAGTTGGAACACTGAAGCTTTCTTT. It translates to CASSNQGSWNTEAFF. This sequence joins TRBV4-1 and TRBJ1-1; tentative D call: TRBD1 (5 bases). Germline CDR1 reads MGHRA; CDR2 reads YSYEKL. The CDR3 spans 15 residues. Deletions cut 5 bases from V and 1 base from J, with 14 bases between.

The V call is TRBV7-2, the J call TRBJ2-2; 13 bases line up with TRBD2. The CDR3 is 19 residues long. The trim removed 1 base at V and 4 bases at J, leaving 9 bases unmatched. Germline values: CDR1 SGHTA, CDR2 FQGNSA. The CDR3 sequence is CASSLVRTSGGGSTGELFF. CDR3 bases: TGTGCCAGCAGCTTAGTTAGGACTAGCGGGGGAGGGTCCACCGGGGAGCTGTTTTTT.

This clone was seen just once. The chain uses TRBV27 and TRBJ1-1, with 10 bases fitting TRBD1. The CDR3 spans 15 residues. Germline trimming cut 6 bases from V and 4 bases from J; bases unmatched to any gene: 8. The germline gives CDR1 MNHEY, CDR2 SMNVEV (reference sequence). The CDR3 region has the DNA TGTGCCAGCAGAGACAGGGGGCTAAGGGGCACTGAAGCTTTCTTT. It yields the protein CASRDRGLRGTEAFF.

This clone was seen a single time. The V gene is TRBV4-3, the J gene TRBJ2-2; D is unresolved. This CDR3 has 14 residues. The V gene lost 1 base and the J gene lost 4 bases, with 7 bases spanning the gap. Germline CDR1 is LGHNA and CDR2 is YSLEER. The CDR3 here is CASSQGLSTGELFF. DNA of the CDR3: TGCGCCAGCAGCCAAGGACTTTCCACCGGGGAGCTGTTTTTT.